A selection of T cell receptor beta chains follows, all from one sample in a study of T cell repertoires in ileal Crohn's disease. Some clones are missing from TCRdb's copy, which holds only in-frame ones; the method was immunoSEQ multiplex PCR. The data hold 2,000 to 2,500 clones, with about 83% observed a single time. Material for sequencing was ileal tissue. These receptors were obtained from an adult with Crohn's disease. The CDR3 runs from the conserved cysteine through the conserved F or W.

TRBJ2-7	TRBV7-8	CASSLGLDYEQYF
TRBJ2-5	TRBV30	CAWSGLAGETQYF
TRBJ2-7	TRBV29-1	CSVGPDSYEQYF
TRBJ1-4	TRBV23-1	CASRWGTPLRKLFF
TRBJ2-7	TRBV18	CASSPSGSYEQYF
TRBJ1-1	TRBV9	CASSVEGDGAFF
TRBJ2-3	TRBV7-2	CASSLAPVGGSTDTQYF
TRBJ1-2	TRBV19	CASSIQGGNYGYTF
TRBJ1-1	TRBV20-1	CSAGPDTEAFF
TRBJ2-3	TRBV19	CASSQDGRVDTQYF
TRBJ1-4	TRBV7-9	CASSPGTGGEKLFF